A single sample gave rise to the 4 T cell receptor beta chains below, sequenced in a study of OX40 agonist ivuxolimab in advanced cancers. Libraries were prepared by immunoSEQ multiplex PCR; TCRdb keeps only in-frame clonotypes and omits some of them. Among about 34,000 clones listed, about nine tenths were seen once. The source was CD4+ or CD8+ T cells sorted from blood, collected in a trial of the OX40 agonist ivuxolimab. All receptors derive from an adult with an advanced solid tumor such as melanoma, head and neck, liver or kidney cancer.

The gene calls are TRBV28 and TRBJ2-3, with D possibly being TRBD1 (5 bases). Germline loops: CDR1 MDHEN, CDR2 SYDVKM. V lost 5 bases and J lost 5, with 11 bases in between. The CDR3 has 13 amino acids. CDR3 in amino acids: CASSQTQGDTQYF. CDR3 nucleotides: TGTGCCAGCAGTCAAACCCAGGGAGATACGCAGTATTTT.

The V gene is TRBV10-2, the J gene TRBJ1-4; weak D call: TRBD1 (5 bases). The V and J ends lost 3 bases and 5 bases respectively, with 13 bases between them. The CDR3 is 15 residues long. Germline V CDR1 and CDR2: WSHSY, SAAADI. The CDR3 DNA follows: TGCGCCAGCAGTGATGAGGCCGCAGGGAATGAAAAACTGTTTTTT. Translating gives CASSDEAAGNEKLFF.

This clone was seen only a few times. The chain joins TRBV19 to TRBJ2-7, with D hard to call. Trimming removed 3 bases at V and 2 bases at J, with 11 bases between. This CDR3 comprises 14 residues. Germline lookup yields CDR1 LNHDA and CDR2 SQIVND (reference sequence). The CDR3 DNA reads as TGTGCCAGTAGTATCGCGGACCCTGCCTACGAGCAGTACTTC. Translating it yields CASSIADPAYEQYF. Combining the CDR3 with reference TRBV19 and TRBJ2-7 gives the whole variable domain DGGITQSPKYLFRKEGQNVTLSCEQNLNHDAMYWYRQDPGQGLRLIYYSQIVNDFQKGDIAEGYSVSREKKESFPLTVTSAQKNPTAFYLCASSIADPAYEQYFGPGTRLTVT.

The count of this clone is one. The CDR3 here is CSATLTNEQFF. DNA for the CDR3: TGCAGTGCTACTTTGACTAATGAGCAGTTCTTC. This chain joins TRBV20-1 and TRBJ2-1; D call uncertain. V shed 4 bases and J shed 7 bases, with 8 bases lying between them. The CDR3 has 11 residues. CDR1 is DFQATT, CDR2 SNEGSKA, per germline (reference sequence).